Shown below are 2 T cell receptor beta chains from a single sample sequenced in a study of T cell responses to AZD1222 COVID-19 vaccine. Sequenced by immunoSEQ multiplex PCR; TCRdb stores in-frame clones only, minus some. The top ten hold about 4% of the sample, which has about 130,000 clones, over 65% seen once. The sample consisted of peripheral blood, taken on day 0 of AZD1222 vaccination. These receptors originate from an adult in good health.

Ten or more counts support this clone. V usage is TRBV19 and J usage is TRBJ2-7; 8 bases are a match to TRBD1. This CDR3 has 15 residues. CDR1 LNHDA and CDR2 SQIVND come from the germline V gene (reference sequence). With V trimmed by 3 bases and J by 4 bases, 8 bases remained unmatched. CDR3 amino acids: CASSIGQGILYEQYF. The CDR3 DNA reads as TGTGCCAGTAGTATCGGACAGGGAATATTGTACGAGCAGTACTTC.

The genes are TRBV24-1 and TRBJ1-1; D gene unclear. This CDR3 has 15 amino acids. The V end lost 5 bases, the J end lost 4 bases, and 16 bases lay between the germline ends. In germline, CDR1 is KGHDR, CDR2 SFDVKD. CDR3 residues: CATSVSKGRRTEAFF. Here the CDR3 DNA reads TGTGCCACCAGTGTGAGTAAGGGCCGGCGCACTGAAGCTTTCTTT.